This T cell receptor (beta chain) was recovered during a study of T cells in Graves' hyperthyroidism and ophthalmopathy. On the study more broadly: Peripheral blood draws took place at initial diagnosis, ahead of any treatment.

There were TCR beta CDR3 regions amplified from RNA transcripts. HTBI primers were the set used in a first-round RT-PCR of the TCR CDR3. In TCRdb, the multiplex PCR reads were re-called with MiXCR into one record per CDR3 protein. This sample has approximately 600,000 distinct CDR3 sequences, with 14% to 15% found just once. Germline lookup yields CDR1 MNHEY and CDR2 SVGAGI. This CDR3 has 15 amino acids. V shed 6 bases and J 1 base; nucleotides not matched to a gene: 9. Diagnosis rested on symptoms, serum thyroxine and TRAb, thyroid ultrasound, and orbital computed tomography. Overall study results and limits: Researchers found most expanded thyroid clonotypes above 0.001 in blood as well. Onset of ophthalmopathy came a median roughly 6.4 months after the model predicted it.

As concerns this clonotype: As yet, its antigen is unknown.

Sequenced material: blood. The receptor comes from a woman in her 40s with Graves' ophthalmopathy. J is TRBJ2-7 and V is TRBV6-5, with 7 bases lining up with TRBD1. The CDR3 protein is CASSLFGTDSYEQYF. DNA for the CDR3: TGTGCCAGCAGCTTATTTGGGACAGATTCCTACGAGCAGTACTTC.